The entry below describes one T cell receptor beta chain. Its matching antigen is unknown. The sample originates from a study of T-cell memory formation after mild COVID-19. Study-wide results and caveats: The authors left the SARS-CoV-2 specificity of second-wave clones peaking on day 37 unconfirmed. Day 15 to 85 contracting clones showed balanced CD4/CD8; day 15 to 37 expanders favored CD4+.

Using constant-segment primers, 5'RACE produced TCR alpha and TCR beta cDNA libraries carrying sample barcodes and UMIs. TCRdb passed the 5' RACE reads through MiXCR, listing each CDR3 protein once. This sample has around 340,000 distinct CDR3 sequences, with roughly an eighth found just once. The sequenced sample consisted of PBMCs or a T cell subset sorted from them (not recorded which). The TCR was taken from a man aged 18-30 years who had mild COVID-19 (a few samples of this study predate the infection). Cell type and time point are not known.

DNA for the CDR3: TGTGCCAGCAGTTTGGGATCCAAACGGGGTGAGCAGTTCTTC. Its protein is CASSLGSKRGEQFF. The rearrangement links TRBV12-3 or TRBV12-4 to TRBJ2-1; weak D call: TRBD2 (5 bases). This CDR3 contains 14 residues. V dropped 3 bases and J dropped 9 bases, with 15 bases sitting between them.